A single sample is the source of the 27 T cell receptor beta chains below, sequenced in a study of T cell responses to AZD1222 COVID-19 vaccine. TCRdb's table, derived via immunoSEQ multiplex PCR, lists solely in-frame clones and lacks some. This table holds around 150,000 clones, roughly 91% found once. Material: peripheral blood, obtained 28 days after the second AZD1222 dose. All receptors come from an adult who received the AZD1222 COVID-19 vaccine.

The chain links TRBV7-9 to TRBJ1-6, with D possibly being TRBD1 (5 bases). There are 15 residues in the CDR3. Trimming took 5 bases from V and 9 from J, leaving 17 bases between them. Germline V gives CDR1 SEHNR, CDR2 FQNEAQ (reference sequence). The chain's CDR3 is CASSAIGARGSPLHF. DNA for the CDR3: TGTGCCAGCAGCGCAATTGGGGCTAGAGGTTCACCCCTCCACTTT.

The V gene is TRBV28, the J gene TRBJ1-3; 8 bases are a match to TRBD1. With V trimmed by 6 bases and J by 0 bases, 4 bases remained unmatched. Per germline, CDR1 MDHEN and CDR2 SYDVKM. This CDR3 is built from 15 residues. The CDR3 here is CASRYRGYSGNTIYF. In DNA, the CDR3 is TGTGCCAGCAGGTACAGGGGGTACTCTGGAAACACCATATATTTT.

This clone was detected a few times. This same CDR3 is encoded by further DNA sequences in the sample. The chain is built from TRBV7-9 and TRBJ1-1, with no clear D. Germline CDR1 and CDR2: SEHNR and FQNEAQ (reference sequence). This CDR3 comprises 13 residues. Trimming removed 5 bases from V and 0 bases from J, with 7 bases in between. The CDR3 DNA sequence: TGTGCCAGCAGCCCGACGGTGAACACTGAAGCTTTCTTT. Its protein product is CASSPTVNTEAFF.

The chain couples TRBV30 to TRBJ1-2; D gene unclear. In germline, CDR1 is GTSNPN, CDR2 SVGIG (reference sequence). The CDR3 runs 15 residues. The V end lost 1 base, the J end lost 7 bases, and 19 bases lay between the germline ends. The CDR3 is CAWSAYLGSSGGYTF. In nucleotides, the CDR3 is TGTGCCTGGAGTGCCTACCTAGGGTCGTCCGGTGGCTACACCTTC.

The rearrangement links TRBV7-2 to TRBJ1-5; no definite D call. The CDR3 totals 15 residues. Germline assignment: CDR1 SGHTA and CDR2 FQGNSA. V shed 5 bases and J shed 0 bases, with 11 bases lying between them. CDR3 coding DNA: TGTGCCAGCAGCGTAGACACATATAGCAATCAGCCCCAGCATTTT. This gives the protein CASSVDTYSNQPQHF.

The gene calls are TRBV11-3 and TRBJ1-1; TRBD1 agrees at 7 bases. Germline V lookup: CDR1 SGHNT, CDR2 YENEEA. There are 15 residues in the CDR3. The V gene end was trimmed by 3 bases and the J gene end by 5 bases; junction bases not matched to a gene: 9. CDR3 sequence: CASSFRQGLRTEAFF. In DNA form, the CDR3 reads TGTGCCAGCAGCTTCCGACAGGGTTTGCGAACTGAAGCTTTCTTT.

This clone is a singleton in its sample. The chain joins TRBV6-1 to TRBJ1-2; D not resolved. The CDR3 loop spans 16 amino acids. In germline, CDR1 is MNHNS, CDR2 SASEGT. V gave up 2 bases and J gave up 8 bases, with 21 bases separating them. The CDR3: CASSESVERVVRGYTF. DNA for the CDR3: TGTGCCAGCAGTGAATCCGTAGAGAGGGTGGTCCGGGGCTACACCTTC.

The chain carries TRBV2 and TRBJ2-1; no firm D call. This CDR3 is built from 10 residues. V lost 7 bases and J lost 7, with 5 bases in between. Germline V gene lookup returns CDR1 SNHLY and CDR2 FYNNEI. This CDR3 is CASTVNEQFF. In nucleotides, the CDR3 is TGTGCCAGCACCGTGAATGAGCAGTTCTTC. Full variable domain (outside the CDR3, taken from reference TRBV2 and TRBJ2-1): EPEVTQTPSHQVTQMGQEVILRCVPISNHLYFYWYRQILGQKVEFLVSFYNNEISEKSEIFDDQFSVERPDGSNFTLKIRSTKLEDSAMYFCASTVNEQFFGPGTRLTVL.

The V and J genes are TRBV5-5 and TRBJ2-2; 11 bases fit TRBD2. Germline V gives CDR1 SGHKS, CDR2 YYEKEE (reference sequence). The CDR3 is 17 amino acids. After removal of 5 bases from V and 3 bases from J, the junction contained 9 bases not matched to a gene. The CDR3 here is CASSRIAGGPHTGELFF. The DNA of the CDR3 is TGTGCCAGCAGTCGAATAGCGGGGGGGCCGCACACCGGGGAGCTGTTTTTT.

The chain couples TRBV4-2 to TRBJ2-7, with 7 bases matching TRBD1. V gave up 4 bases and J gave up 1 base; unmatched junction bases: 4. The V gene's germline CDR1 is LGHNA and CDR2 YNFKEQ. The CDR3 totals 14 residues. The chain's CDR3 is CASSPGQQSYEQYF. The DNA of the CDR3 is TGTGCCAGCAGCCCGGGACAGCAGTCCTACGAGCAGTACTTC.

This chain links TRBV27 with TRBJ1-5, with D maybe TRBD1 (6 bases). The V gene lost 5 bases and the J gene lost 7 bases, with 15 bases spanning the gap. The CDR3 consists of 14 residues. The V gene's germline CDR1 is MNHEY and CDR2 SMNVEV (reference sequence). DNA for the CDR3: TGTGCCAGCAGTATTGGGGGCGTTCAACAGCCCCAGCATTTT. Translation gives CASSIGGVQQPQHF.

The CDR3 sequence is CASSEDFTSYEQYF. Here the CDR3 DNA reads TGTGCCAGCAGCGAGGACTTCACCTCCTACGAGCAGTACTTC. The chain joins TRBV5-6 to TRBJ2-7; the D gene is possibly TRBD2 (5 bases). There are 14 residues in the CDR3. The germline V gene encodes CDR1 SGHDT and CDR2 YYEEEE. The V end lost 4 bases, the J end lost 0 bases, and 11 bases lay between the germline ends. The complete variable domain, with remaining parts taken from reference TRBV5-6 and TRBJ2-7, reads DAGVTQSPTHLIKTRGQQVTLRCSPKSGHDTVSWYQQALGQGPQFIFQYYEEEERQRGNFPDRFSGHQFPNYSSELNVNALLLGDSALYLCASSEDFTSYEQYFGPGTRLTVT.

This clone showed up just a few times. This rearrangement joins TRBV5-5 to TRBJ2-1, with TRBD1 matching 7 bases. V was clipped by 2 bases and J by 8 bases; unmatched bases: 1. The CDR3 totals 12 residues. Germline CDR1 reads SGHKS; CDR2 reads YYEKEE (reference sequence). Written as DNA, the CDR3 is TGTGCCAGCAGCTTAACAGGGGATGAGCAGTTCTTC. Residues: CASSLTGDEQFF.

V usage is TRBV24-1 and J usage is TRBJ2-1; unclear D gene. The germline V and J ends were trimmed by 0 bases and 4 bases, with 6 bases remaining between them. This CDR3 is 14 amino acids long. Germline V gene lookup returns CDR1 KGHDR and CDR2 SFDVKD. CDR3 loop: CATSDLEGYNEQFF. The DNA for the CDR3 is TGTGCCACCAGTGATTTGGAAGGGTACAATGAGCAGTTCTTC.

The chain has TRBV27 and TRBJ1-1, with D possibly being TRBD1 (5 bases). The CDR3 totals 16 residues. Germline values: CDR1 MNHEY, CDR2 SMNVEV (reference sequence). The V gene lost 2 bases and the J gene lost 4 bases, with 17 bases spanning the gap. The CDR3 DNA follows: TGTGCCAGCAGTTTACCAGATAACCAGGGAGTCACTGAAGCTTTCTTT. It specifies CASSLPDNQGVTEAFF.

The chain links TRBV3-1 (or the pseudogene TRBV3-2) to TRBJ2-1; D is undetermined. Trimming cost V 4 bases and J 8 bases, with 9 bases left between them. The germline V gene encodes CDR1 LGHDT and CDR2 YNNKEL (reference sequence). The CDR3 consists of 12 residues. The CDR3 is CASSLFSHEQFF. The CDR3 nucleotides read TGTGCCAGCAGCCTCTTTAGCCATGAGCAGTTCTTC.

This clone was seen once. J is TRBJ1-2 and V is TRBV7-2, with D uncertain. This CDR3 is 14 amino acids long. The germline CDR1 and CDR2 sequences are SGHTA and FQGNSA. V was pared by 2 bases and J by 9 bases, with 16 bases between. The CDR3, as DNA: TGTGCCAGCAGCTTATACGAGGGATCTCAGAGCTACACCTTC. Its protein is CASSLYEGSQSYTF.

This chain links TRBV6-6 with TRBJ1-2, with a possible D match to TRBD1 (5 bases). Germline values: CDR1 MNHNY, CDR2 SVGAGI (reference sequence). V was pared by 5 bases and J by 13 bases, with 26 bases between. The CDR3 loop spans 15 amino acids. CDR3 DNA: TGTGCCAGCAGTGCAACACCCTCGGATGTGGGGGAGGTCACCTTC. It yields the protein CASSATPSDVGEVTF.

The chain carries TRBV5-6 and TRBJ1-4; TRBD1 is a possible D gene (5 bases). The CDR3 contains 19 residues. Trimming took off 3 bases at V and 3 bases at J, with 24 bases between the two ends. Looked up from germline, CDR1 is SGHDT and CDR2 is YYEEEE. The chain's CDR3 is CASSSSLVREGKPNEKLFF. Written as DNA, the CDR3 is TGTGCCAGCAGCTCCTCGTTGGTTAGGGAGGGGAAGCCTAATGAAAAACTGTTTTTT.

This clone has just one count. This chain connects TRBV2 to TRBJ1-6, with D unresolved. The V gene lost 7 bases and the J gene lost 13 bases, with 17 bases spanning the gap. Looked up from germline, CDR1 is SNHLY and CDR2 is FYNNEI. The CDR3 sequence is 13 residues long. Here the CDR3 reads CASTSDPRNPLHF. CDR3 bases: TGTGCCAGCACCTCGGACCCACGCAATCCCCTCCACTTT. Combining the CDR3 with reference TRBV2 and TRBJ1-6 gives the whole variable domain EPEVTQTPSHQVTQMGQEVILRCVPISNHLYFYWYRQILGQKVEFLVSFYNNEISEKSEIFDDQFSVERPDGSNFTLKIRSTKLEDSAMYFCASTSDPRNPLHFGNGTRLTVT.

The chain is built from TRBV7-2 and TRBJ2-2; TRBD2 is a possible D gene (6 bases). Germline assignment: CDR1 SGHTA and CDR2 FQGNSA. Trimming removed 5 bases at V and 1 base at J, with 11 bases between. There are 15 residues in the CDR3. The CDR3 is CASSPGLMNTGELFF. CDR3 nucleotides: TGTGCCAGCAGCCCGGGACTGATGAACACCGGGGAGCTGTTTTTT.

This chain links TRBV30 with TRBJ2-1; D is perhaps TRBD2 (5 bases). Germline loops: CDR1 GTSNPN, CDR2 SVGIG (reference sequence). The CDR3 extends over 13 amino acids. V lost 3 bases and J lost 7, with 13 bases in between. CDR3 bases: TGTGCCTGGAGGGTGAGGGTGGCGAATGAGCAGTTCTTC. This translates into CAWRVRVANEQFF.

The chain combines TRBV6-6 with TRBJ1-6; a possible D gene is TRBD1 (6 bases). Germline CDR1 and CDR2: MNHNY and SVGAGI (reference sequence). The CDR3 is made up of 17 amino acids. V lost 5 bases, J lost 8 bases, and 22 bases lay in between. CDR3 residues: CASSLLMGGEAHSPLHF. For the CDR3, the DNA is TGTGCCAGCAGTCTACTGATGGGGGGCGAGGCCCATTCACCCCTCCACTTT.

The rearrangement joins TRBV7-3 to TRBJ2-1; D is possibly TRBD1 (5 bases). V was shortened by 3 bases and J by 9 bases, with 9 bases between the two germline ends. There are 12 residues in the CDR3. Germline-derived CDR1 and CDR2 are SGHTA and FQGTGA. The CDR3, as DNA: TGTGCCAGCAGCTTCCAGGGCAGTGAGCAGTTCTTC. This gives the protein CASSFQGSEQFF.

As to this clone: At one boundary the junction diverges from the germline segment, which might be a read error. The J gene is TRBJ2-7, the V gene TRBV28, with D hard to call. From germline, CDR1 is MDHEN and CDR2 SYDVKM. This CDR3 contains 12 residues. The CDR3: CASSMSTGPQNF. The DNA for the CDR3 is TGTGCCAGCAGTATGAGTACTGGCCCTCAGAACTTC.

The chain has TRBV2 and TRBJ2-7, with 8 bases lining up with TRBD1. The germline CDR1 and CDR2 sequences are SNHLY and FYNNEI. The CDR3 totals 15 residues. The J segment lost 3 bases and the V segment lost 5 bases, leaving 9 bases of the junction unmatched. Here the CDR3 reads CASSPTGGISYEQYF. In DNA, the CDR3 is TGTGCCAGCAGTCCAACAGGGGGGATAAGCTACGAGCAGTACTTC.

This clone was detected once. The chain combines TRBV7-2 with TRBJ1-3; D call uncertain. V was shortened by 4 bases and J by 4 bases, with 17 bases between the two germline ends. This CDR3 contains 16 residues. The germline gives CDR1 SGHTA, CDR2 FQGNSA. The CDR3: CASSYLVSVSGNTIYF. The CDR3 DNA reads TGTGCCAGCAGCTACCTCGTATCGGTGTCGGGAAACACCATATATTTT.